These 10 T cell receptor beta chains share one sample of origin, sequenced in a study of blood T cell repertoires in COVID-19. Generated by immunoSEQ multiplex PCR, the TCRdb table keeps only in-frame clones and is missing some. The repertoire holds approximately 200,000 clones, with under 90% as singletons. The sequencing input was peripheral blood. These receptors were collected from a man aged 45-60 years with acute or convalescent COVID-19.

The chain uses TRBV3-1 (or the pseudogene TRBV3-2) and TRBJ1-4; TRBD1 agrees at 7 bases. The V gene's germline CDR1 is LGHDT and CDR2 YNNKEL (reference sequence). The CDR3 totals 16 residues. The ends lost 6 bases at V and 0 bases at J; junction bases unmatched: 7. The CDR3 sequence: CASSQTGRATNEKLFF. In nucleotides, the CDR3 is TGTGCCAGCAGTCAGACAGGGAGAGCAACTAATGAAAAACTGTTTTTT.

The chain combines TRBV6-5 with TRBJ2-1; 9 positions match TRBD2. Germline lookup yields CDR1 MNHEY and CDR2 SVGAGI. This CDR3 has 16 amino acids. V lost 0 bases, J lost 5 bases, and 5 bases stayed unmatched. The CDR3 loop reads CASSYSKSGGNNEQFF. CDR3 sequence (DNA): TGTGCCAGCAGTTACTCGAAGAGCGGGGGGAACAATGAGCAGTTCTTC.

The chain is built from TRBV9 and TRBJ2-2; TRBD1 might be the D (6 bases). The germline V and J ends were trimmed by 1 base and 7 bases, with 14 bases remaining between them. This CDR3 spans 15 amino acids. Germline values: CDR1 SGDLS, CDR2 YYNGEE. The CDR3 sequence: CASSVIGGLGGELFF. The CDR3 nucleotides read TGTGCCAGCAGCGTAATTGGGGGCCTGGGCGGGGAGCTGTTTTTT.

The rearrangement joins TRBV4-1 to TRBJ1-4; D not certain. CDR1 is MGHRA and CDR2 is YSYEKL in the germline V gene. V gave up 0 bases and J gave up 8 bases, with 19 bases separating them. This CDR3 is 17 amino acids long. In DNA, the CDR3 is TGCGCCAGCAGCCAAGATATACGGGGTACGCTAAGGGAAAAACTGTTTTTT. This encodes CASSQDIRGTLREKLFF.

This chain links TRBV3-1 (or the pseudogene TRBV3-2) with TRBJ2-1; TRBD2 agrees at 10 bases. J lost 8 bases, V lost 4 bases, and 17 bases had no gene match. The CDR3 runs to 18 residues. CDR1 is LGHDT, CDR2 YNNKEL, per germline (reference sequence). Written as DNA, the CDR3 is TGTGCCAGCAGCCCCACGGGGGCTAGCGGGGGTTTGGGGGATGAGCAGTTCTTC. Its translation is CASSPTGASGGLGDEQFF.

This chain links TRBV7-2 with TRBJ2-1, with 9 bases fitting TRBD1. Germline loops: CDR1 SGHTA, CDR2 FQGNSA. Losses at the gene ends were 4 bases for V and 7 bases for J; bases not matched to a gene: 8. The CDR3 length is 15 residues. The CDR3 region is CASSSGTGSWNEQFF. CDR3 in DNA: TGTGCCAGCAGCTCCGGGACAGGGTCATGGAATGAGCAGTTCTTC.

The CDR3 loop reads CASSLSSGGTEAFF. DNA of the CDR3: TGCGCCAGCAGCTTGAGTTCTGGAGGCACTGAAGCTTTCTTT. The chain links TRBV5-1 to TRBJ1-1; D gene unclear. The CDR3 is 14 amino acids. Trimming took off 1 base at V and 4 bases at J, with 11 bases between the two ends. Per germline, CDR1 SGHRS and CDR2 YFSETQ.

The chain joins TRBV7-2 to TRBJ2-2; TRBD2 is a possible D gene (7 bases). The CDR3 extends over 16 amino acids. The germline CDR1 and CDR2 sequences are SGHTA and FQGNSA. V lost 1 base, J lost 4 bases, and 13 bases lay in between. In DNA form, the CDR3 reads TGTGCCAGCAGCTTAGGAGGCGGGGGCCCCACCGGGGAGCTGTTTTTT. This gives the protein CASSLGGGGPTGELFF.

Remarks on this clone: At one of its ends the junction is not consistent with the germline gene, which may arise from a read error. The chain couples TRBV2 to TRBJ1-3; D is ambiguous. Germline assignment: CDR1 SNHLY and CDR2 FYNNEI. The CDR3 extends over 13 amino acids. CDR3 in DNA: TGTGCCAGCAGCGAAGGAGTCCGAAACACCATATATTTT. Its translation is CASSEGVRNTIYF.

V and J are TRBV19 and TRBJ1-4; D perhaps matches TRBD1 (6 bases). CDR3 length equals 15 residues. Germline V CDR1 and CDR2: LNHDA, SQIVND (reference sequence). V lost 3 bases and J 4 bases, leaving 12 bases between the germline ends. The CDR3 sequence: CASSIWQGLNEKLFF. The DNA of the CDR3 is TGTGCCAGTAGTATCTGGCAGGGGCTTAATGAAAAACTGTTTTTT. The whole variable domain, remainder taken from reference TRBV19 and TRBJ1-4, is DGGITQSPKYLFRKEGQNVTLSCEQNLNHDAMYWYRQDPGQGLRLIYYSQIVNDFQKGDIAEGYSVSREKKESFPLTVTSAQKNPTAFYLCASSIWQGLNEKLFFGSGTQLSVL.